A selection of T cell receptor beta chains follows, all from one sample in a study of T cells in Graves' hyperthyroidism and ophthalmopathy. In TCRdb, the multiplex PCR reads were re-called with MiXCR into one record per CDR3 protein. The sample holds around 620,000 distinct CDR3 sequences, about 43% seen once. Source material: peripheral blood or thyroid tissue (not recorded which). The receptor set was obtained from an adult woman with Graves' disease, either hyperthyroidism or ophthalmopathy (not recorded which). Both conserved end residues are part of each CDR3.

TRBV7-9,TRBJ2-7,CASSFAGSSYEQYF
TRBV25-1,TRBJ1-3,CASSEWGDRAGNTIYF
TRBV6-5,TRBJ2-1,CASSPPGGPNEQFF
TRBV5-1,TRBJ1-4,CASSFLQGKLFF
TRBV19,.,CASSIDLAGVAYNEQFF
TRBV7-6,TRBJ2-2,CASSSHGGGRAGELFF
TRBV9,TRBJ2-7,CASSATQGVHEQYF
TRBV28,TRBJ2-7,CASSLRDRVEQYF
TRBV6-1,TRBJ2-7,CASSSGRPATEQYF
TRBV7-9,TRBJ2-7,CATLTSGIYYEQYF
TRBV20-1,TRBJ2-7,CSTRGTSGRHEQYF
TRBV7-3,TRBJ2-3,CASSPSSSTDTQYF
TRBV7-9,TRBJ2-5,CASSRPTGGQETQYF
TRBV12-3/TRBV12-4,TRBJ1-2,CASSSPGQGIYGYTF
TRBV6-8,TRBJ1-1,CASFWGQGGSEAFF
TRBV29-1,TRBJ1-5,CSVAGQDQPQHF
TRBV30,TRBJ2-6,CALKGFSGANVLTF
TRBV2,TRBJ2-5,CASSEGQETQYF